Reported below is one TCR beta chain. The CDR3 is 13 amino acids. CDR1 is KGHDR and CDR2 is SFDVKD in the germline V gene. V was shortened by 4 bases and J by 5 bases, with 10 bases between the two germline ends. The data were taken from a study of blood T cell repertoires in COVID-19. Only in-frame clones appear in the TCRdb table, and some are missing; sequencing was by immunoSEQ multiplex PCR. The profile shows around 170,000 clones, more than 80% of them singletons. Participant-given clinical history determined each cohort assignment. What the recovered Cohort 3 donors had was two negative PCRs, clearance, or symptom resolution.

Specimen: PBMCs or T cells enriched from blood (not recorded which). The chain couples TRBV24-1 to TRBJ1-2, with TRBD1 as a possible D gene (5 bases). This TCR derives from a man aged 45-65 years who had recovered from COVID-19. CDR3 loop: CATSDTGIYGYTF. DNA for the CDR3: TGTGCCACCAGTGACACAGGAATTTATGGCTACACCTTC.